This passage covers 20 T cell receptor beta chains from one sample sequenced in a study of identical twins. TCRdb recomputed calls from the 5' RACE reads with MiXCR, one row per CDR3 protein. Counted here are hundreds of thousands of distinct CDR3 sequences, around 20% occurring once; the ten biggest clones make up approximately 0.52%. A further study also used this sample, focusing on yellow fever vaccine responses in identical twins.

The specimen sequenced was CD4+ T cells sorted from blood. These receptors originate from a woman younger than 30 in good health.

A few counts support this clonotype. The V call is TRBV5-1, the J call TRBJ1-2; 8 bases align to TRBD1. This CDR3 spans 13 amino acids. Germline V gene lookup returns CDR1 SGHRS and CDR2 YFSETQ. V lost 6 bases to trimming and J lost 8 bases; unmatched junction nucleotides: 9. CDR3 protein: CASNPGAGGGYTF. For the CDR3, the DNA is TGCGCCAGCAACCCCGGGGCAGGGGGCGGCTACACCTTC.

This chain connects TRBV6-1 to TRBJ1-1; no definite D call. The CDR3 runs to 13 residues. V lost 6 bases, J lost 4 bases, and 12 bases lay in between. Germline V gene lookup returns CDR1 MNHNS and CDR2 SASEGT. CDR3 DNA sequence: TGTGCCAGCAGCTCCCACACGGCCACTGAAGCTTTCTTT. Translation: CASSSHTATEAFF.

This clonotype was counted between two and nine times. The chain's CDR3 is CAISETGGGQETQYF. The CDR3 DNA reads as TGTGCCATCAGTGAGACAGGGGGAGGCCAAGAGACCCAGTACTTC. The J gene is TRBJ2-5, the V gene TRBV10-3; TRBD1 aligns across 8 bases. Losses at the gene ends were 2 bases for V and 1 base for J; bases not matched to a gene: 3. CDR3 length equals 15 residues. CDR1 is ENHRY and CDR2 is SYGVKD in the germline V gene.

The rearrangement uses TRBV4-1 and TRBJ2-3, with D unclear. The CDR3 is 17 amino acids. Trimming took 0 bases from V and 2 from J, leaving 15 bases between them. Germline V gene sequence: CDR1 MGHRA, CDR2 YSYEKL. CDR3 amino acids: CASSQEGNSPFTDTQYF. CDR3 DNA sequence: TGCGCCAGCAGCCAAGAGGGAAATAGCCCCTTCACAGATACGCAGTATTTT.

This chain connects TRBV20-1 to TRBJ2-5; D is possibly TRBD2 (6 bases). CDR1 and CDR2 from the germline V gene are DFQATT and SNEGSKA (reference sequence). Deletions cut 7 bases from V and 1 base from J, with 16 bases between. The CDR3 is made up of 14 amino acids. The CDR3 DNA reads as TGCAGTGGAGAGGGGCGGGAAACCCAAGAGACCCAGTACTTC. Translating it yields CSGEGRETQETQYF.

The CDR3 nucleotides are TGTGCCAGCAGTTACGGGGGACAGGGGACCTACAATGAGCAGTTCTTC. This codes for CASSYGGQGTYNEQFF. The chain joins TRBV6-5 to TRBJ2-1; 10 positions match TRBD1. Germline lookup yields CDR1 MNHEY and CDR2 SVGAGI. Losses at the gene ends were 2 bases for V and 2 bases for J; bases not matched to a gene: 3. This CDR3 is 16 amino acids long.

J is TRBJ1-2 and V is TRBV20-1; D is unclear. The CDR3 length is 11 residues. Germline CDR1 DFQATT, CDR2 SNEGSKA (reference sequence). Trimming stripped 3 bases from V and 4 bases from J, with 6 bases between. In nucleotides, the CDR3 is TGCAGTGCTAGGCTGGTCTATGGCTACACCTTC. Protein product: CSARLVYGYTF.

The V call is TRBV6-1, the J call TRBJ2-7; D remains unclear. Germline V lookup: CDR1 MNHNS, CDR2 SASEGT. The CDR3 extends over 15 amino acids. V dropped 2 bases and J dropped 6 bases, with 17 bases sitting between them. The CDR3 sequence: CASSESWGLIGEQYF. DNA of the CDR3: TGTGCCAGCAGTGAATCCTGGGGATTGATCGGCGAGCAGTACTTC.

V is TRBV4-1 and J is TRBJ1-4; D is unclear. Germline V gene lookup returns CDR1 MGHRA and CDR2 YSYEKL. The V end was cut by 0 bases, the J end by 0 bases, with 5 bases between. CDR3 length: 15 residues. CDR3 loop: CASSQELATNEKLFF. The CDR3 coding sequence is TGCGCCAGCAGCCAAGAACTTGCAACTAATGAAAAACTGTTTTTT.

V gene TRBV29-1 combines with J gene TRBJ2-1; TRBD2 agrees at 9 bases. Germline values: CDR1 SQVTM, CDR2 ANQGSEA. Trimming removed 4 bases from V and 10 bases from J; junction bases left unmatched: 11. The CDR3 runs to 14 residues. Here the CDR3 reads CSVAPNSGSGEQFF. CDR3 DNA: TGCAGCGTTGCACCGAATAGCGGGAGTGGGGAGCAGTTCTTC.

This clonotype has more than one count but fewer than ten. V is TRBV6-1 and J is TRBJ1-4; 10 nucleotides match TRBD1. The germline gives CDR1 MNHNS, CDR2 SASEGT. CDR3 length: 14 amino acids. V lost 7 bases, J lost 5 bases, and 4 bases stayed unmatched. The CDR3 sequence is CASTKDRGNEKLFF. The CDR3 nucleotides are TGTGCCAGCACTAAGGACAGGGGGAATGAAAAACTGTTTTTT.

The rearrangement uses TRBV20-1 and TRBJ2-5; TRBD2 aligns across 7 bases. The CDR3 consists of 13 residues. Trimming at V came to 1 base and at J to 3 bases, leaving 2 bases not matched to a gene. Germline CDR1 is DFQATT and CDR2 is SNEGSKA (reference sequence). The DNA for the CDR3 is TGCAGTGCTAGAGGGGGGACTAAAGAGACCCAGTACTTC. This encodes CSARGGTKETQYF.

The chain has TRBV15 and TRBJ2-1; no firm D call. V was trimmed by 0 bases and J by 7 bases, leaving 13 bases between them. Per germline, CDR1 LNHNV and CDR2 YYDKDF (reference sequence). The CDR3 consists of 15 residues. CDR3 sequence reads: CATSRERPSGNEQFF. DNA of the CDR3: TGTGCCACCAGCAGAGAGCGTCCGTCCGGGAATGAGCAGTTCTTC. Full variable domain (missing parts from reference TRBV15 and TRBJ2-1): DAMVIQNPRYQVTQFGKPVTLSCSQTLNHNVMYWYQQKSSQAPKLLFHYYDKDFNNEADTPDNFQSRRPNTSFCFLDIRSPGLGDTAMYLCATSRERPSGNEQFFGPGTRLTVL.

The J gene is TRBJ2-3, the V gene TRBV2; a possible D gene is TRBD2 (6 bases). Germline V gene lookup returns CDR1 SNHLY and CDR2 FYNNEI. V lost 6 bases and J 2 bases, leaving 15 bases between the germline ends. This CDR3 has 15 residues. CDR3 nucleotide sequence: TGTGCCAGCAGCGGGACTTCCCTTATCACAGATACGCAGTATTTT. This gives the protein CASSGTSLITDTQYF.

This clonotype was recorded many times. CDR3 amino acids: CAISKTGNSDTGELFF. As DNA, the CDR3 is TGTGCCATCAGCAAGACAGGGAACAGTGACACCGGGGAGCTGTTTTTT. The rearrangement links TRBV10-3 to TRBJ2-2; 7 bases map to TRBD1. Germline V CDR1 and CDR2: ENHRY, SYGVKD. The CDR3 has 16 residues. J gave up 3 bases and V 6 bases, and 10 bases lay outside the gene matches.

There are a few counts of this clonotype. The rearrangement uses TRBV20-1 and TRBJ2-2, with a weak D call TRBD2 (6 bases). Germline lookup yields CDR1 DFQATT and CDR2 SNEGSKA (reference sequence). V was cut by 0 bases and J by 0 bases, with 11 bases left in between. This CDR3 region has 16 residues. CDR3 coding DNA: TGCAGTGCTAGAGATATGCGGGATGCGAACACCGGGGAGCTGTTTTTT. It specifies CSARDMRDANTGELFF.

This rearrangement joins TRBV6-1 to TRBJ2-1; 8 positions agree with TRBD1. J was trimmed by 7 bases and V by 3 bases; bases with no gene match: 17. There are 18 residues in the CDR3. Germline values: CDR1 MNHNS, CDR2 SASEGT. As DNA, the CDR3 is TGTGCCAGCAGTGACCCCAGCGATACAGGGGGGATAGAGAATGAGCAGTTCTTC. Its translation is CASSDPSDTGGIENEQFF.

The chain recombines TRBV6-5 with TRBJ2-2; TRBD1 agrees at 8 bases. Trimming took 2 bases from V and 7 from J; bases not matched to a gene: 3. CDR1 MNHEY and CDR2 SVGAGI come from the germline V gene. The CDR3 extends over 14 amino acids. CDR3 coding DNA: TGTGCCAGCAGTTACCCAGGGGGCGGCGGGGAGCTGTTTTTT. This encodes CASSYPGGGGELFF.

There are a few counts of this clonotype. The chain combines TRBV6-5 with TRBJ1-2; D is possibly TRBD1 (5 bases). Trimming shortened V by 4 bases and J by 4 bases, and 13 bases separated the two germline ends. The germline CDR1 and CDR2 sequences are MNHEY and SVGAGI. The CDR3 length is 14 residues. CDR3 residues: CASSSYSGIYGYTF. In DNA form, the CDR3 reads TGTGCCAGCAGTTCCTACTCAGGGATCTATGGCTACACCTTC.

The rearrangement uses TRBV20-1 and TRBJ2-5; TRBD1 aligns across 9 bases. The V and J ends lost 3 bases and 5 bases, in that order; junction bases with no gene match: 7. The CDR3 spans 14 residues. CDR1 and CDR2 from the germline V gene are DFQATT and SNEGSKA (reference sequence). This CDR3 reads CSASRQGEEETQYF. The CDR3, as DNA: TGCAGTGCTAGTAGACAGGGGGAGGAGGAGACCCAGTACTTC.